These 25 T cell receptor beta chains were sequenced from one sample in a study of cytomegalovirus exposure and HLA in healthy donors. The PCR had 60 Vbeta and 13 Jbeta primers. Sequencing was performed with immunoSEQ multiplex PCR; in TCRdb, only in-frame clones are kept and a portion is missing. The profile shows 150,000 to 200,000 clones, 65% to 70% of them singletons. The material sequenced was PBMCs. The receptors were sampled from a woman under 30 in good health and CMV-seropositive.

V usage is TRBV30 and J usage is TRBJ2-5; D gene uncertain. The DNA end favors TRBJ2-7, so the J call may be wrong. This CDR3 region has 14 residues. Per the germline V gene, CDR1 is GTSNPN and CDR2 is SVGIG (reference sequence). The chain's CDR3 is CAWNVQPTTYEQYF. The CDR3, as DNA: TGTGCCTGGAATGTGCAGCCTACTACCTACGAGCAGTACTTC.

The V and J genes are TRBV9 and TRBJ2-7; TRBD2 aligns across 7 bases. Per the germline V gene, CDR1 is SGDLS and CDR2 is YYNGEE. Trimming cost V 4 bases and J 3 bases; bases outside gene matches: 7. There are 14 residues in the CDR3. CDR3 in amino acids: CASSPSERDYEQYF. CDR3 nucleotides: TGTGCCAGCAGCCCGTCCGAGCGGGACTACGAGCAGTACTTC.

The V and J genes are TRBV27 and TRBJ2-7; the match to TRBD1 covers 9 bases. This CDR3 is 13 amino acids long. Looked up from germline, CDR1 is MNHEY and CDR2 is SMNVEV (reference sequence). Germline trimming cut 5 bases from V and 5 bases from J; bases unmatched to any gene: 4. CDR3 sequence (DNA): TGTGCCAGCAGTGAGACAGGGGGGGACGAGCAGTACTTC. It translates to CASSETGGDEQYF.

The rearrangement links TRBV6-4 to TRBJ2-1; the match to TRBD2 covers 11 bases. The CDR3 covers 16 residues. V was clipped by 2 bases and J by 6 bases; unmatched bases: 6. Germline V gene lookup returns CDR1 MRHNA and CDR2 SNTAGT. CDR3 in amino acids: CASSDRGLAGVNEQFF. The CDR3 region has the DNA TGTGCCAGCAGTGACAGAGGACTAGCGGGTGTCAATGAGCAGTTCTTC.

A few counts support this clone. The chain is built from TRBV6-5 and TRBJ2-1; the D gene is possibly TRBD2 (6 bases). This CDR3 has 15 residues. CDR1 is MNHEY, CDR2 SVGAGI, per germline. V was pared by 4 bases and J by 3 bases, with 13 bases between. The CDR3 reads CASSFRGYGYNEQFF. CDR3 bases: TGTGCCAGCAGTTTTCGGGGGTATGGCTACAATGAGCAGTTCTTC.

The chain uses TRBV7-9 and TRBJ2-3; D is perhaps TRBD2 (6 bases). Looked up from germline, CDR1 is SEHNR and CDR2 is FQNEAQ (reference sequence). V lost 2 bases, J lost 4 bases, and 16 bases lay in between. CDR3 length: 16 amino acids. The CDR3 DNA reads TGTGCCAGCAGCTTACTGGCGGGACCGGGGGCAGATACGCAGTATTTT. Its translation is CASSLLAGPGADTQYF. The full variable domain, its missing parts supplied by reference TRBV7-9 and TRBJ2-3, is DTGVSQNPRHKITKRGQNVTFRCDPISEHNRLYWYRQTLGQGPEFLTYFQNEAQLEKSRLLSDRFSAERPKGSFSTLEIQRTEQGDSAMYLCASSLLAGPGADTQYFGPGTRLTVL.

V and J are TRBV5-6 and TRBJ2-7, with a possible D match to TRBD2 (6 bases). CDR1 and CDR2 (germline): SGHDT, YYEEEE. Trimming pared 2 bases from V and 2 bases from J, leaving 17 bases between. The CDR3 totals 16 residues. DNA for the CDR3: TGTGCCAGCAGCTTCCAAGAGGGACTGGCAACCTACGAGCAGTACTTC. It is translated as CASSFQEGLATYEQYF.

Of note for this clone: Sequence at one end of the junction differs from germline and may be a read error. The V and J genes are TRBV4-3 and TRBJ2-7; possibly TRBD1 for D (5 bases). The germline CDR1 and CDR2 sequences are LGHNA and YSLEER. This CDR3 contains 12 residues. The CDR3 DNA follows: TGCGCCAGCAGCCAAGATCAGGGCCCGCTCACATTC. It encodes CASSQDQGPLTF.

This clone came up once. The rearrangement joins TRBV6-5 to TRBJ1-2; 8 bases are a match to TRBD1. The CDR3 sequence is 14 residues long. Germline V gives CDR1 MNHEY, CDR2 SVGAGI. V dropped 5 bases and J dropped 4; count of bases not matched to a gene: 6. In DNA, the CDR3 is TGTGCCAGCAGTCTCGCAGGGGGCGCCTATGGCTACACCTTC. The encoded protein is CASSLAGGAYGYTF.

V gene TRBV11-3 combines with J gene TRBJ1-1, with 7 nucleotides matching TRBD1. Looked up from germline, CDR1 is SGHNT and CDR2 is YENEEA. The CDR3 has 18 amino acids. V lost 1 base to trimming and J lost 3 bases; unmatched junction nucleotides: 14. CDR3 DNA: TGTGCCAGCAGCTTAGTTTGGACAGGAGGGGCTCCGCACACTGAAGCTTTCTTT. This codes for CASSLVWTGGAPHTEAFF.

CDR3 residues: CSVGQSFTEAFF. The CDR3 DNA reads as TGCAGCGTTGGACAGAGCTTCACTGAAGCTTTCTTT. The chain recombines TRBV29-1 with TRBJ1-1; D perhaps matches TRBD1 (5 bases). Trimming took off 4 bases at V and 4 bases at J, with 10 bases between the two ends. The CDR3 consists of 12 residues. Germline assignment: CDR1 SQVTM and CDR2 ANQGSEA.

This chain connects TRBV7-9 to TRBJ1-1; no firm D call. The CDR3 sequence is 12 residues long. V was clipped by 2 bases and J by 10 bases, with 11 bases between them. Germline lookup yields CDR1 SEHNR and CDR2 FQNEAQ (reference sequence). In nucleotides, the CDR3 is TGTGCCAGCAGCTTAACCCCCTCAGGAGCTTTCTTT. Translation gives CASSLTPSGAFF.

The rearrangement links TRBV2 to TRBJ1-1; 8 bases line up with TRBD1. CDR3 size: 16 residues. The ends lost 0 bases at V and 4 bases at J; junction bases unmatched: 7. Germline CDR1 is SNHLY and CDR2 is FYNNEI. The CDR3 nucleotides read TGTGCCAGCAGTGAAGCTGTGGACAGGGCGGGCACTGAAGCTTTCTTT. Translation: CASSEAVDRAGTEAFF.

The chain combines TRBV2 with TRBJ2-7; TRBD2 agrees at 7 bases. This CDR3 comprises 14 residues. With 5 bases clipped from V and 0 bases from J, the junction kept 4 bases outside the gene matches. The V gene's germline CDR1 is SNHLY and CDR2 FYNNEI. The CDR3 sequence: CASSRLAYSYEQYF. CDR3 nucleotides: TGTGCCAGCAGTCGACTAGCCTACTCCTACGAGCAGTACTTC.

The chain links TRBV6-7 to TRBJ2-1; 10 bases match TRBD2. TRBV6-7 is classed as an ORF, of uncertain function. The CDR3 is 17 residues long. V lost 2 bases, J lost 6 bases, and 10 bases stayed unmatched. CDR3 sequence reads: CASSYLSGGIHPNEQFF. CDR3 sequence (DNA): TGTGCCAGCAGTTACCTTAGCGGGGGGATTCACCCCAATGAGCAGTTCTTC.

J is TRBJ2-7 and V is TRBV6-9; 8 bases agree with TRBD2. Germline V CDR1 and CDR2: MNHGY, SVAAGI. The CDR3 spans 15 residues. V shed 3 bases, J shed 1 base, and the junction held 5 bases outside the gene matches. This chain's CDR3 is CASSYLGLVSYEQYF. DNA of the CDR3: TGTGCCAGCAGTTACTTGGGACTAGTGTCCTACGAGCAGTACTTC.

This clone was detected only a few times. For the CDR3, the DNA is TGTGCCAGCAGTTCTCGACAGGGATTGACCCAGTACTTC. Amino acid sequence: CASSSRQGLTQYF. The rearrangement links TRBV6-5 to TRBJ2-5; 7 bases agree with TRBD1. Per germline, CDR1 MNHEY and CDR2 SVGAGI. V was clipped by 4 bases and J by 7 bases; unmatched bases: 6. This CDR3 has 13 residues.

CDR3 DNA sequence: TGCGCCAGCAGCCCCGCTCCGGGATCAGACACAGATACGCAGTATTTT. Amino acids: CASSPAPGSDTDTQYF. The chain combines TRBV5-1 with TRBJ2-3; D perhaps matches TRBD2 (5 bases). Between the trimmed V and J ends, which lost 4 bases and 2 bases, there was a span of 17 bases. The germline V gene encodes CDR1 SGHRS and CDR2 YFSETQ. The CDR3 loop spans 16 amino acids.

The chain uses TRBV18 and TRBJ1-1; maybe TRBD1 (6 bases). Trimming took 5 bases from V and 0 from J, leaving 10 bases between them. Germline V gene lookup returns CDR1 KGHSH and CDR2 LQKENI. The length of the CDR3 is 14 residues. The DNA for the CDR3 is TGTGCCAGCTCAATGAGGGACATGAACACTGAAGCTTTCTTT. It is translated as CASSMRDMNTEAFF. The whole variable domain, remainder taken from reference TRBV18 and TRBJ1-1, is NAGVMQNPRHLVRRRGQEARLRCSPMKGHSHVYWYRQLPEEGLKFMVYLQKENIIDESGMPKERFSAEFPKEGPSILRIQQVVRGDSAAYFCASSMRDMNTEAFFGQGTRLTVV.

The CDR3 DNA sequence: TGTGCCAGCTCACCAGACAGGGCCTATGGCTACACCTTC. It specifies CASSPDRAYGYTF. The chain carries TRBV18 and TRBJ1-2; 7 positions match TRBD1. The CDR3 is made up of 13 amino acids. The V gene's germline CDR1 is KGHSH and CDR2 LQKENI. The J segment lost 4 bases and the V segment lost 2 bases, leaving 1 base of the junction unmatched.

This clone has only a few counts. This chain links TRBV19 with TRBJ2-3, with 8 bases that match TRBD2. The CDR3 spans 15 residues. Germline V lookup: CDR1 LNHDA, CDR2 SQIVND (reference sequence). After removal of 5 bases from V and 1 base from J, the junction contained 5 bases not matched to a gene. The CDR3 sequence is CASSFLSGGTDTQYF. The CDR3 coding sequence is TGTGCCAGTAGTTTTCTTAGCGGGGGCACAGATACGCAGTATTTT.

The chain uses TRBV2 and TRBJ2-5, with 16 bases lining up with TRBD2. CDR1 and CDR2 from the germline V gene are SNHLY and FYNNEI. This CDR3 is built from 16 residues. Trimming cost V 8 bases and J 5 bases; bases outside gene matches: 8. The CDR3 sequence is CASAGLAGGPTETQYF. CDR3 nucleotides: TGTGCCAGCGCGGGACTAGCGGGGGGGCCCACGGAGACCCAGTACTTC.

The CDR3: CASSGGTALREQYF. The CDR3 DNA reads TGCGCCAGCAGCGGCGGGACAGCTCTGAGGGAGCAGTACTTC. The chain is built from TRBV5-1 and TRBJ2-7; D might be TRBD1 (7 bases). Trimming left V 4 bases short and J 7 bases short, with 18 bases between. The CDR3 has 14 amino acids. Looked up from germline, CDR1 is SGHRS and CDR2 is YFSETQ.

The gene calls are TRBV6-1 and TRBJ1-5; D is unresolved. In germline, CDR1 is MNHNS, CDR2 SASEGT. Trimming removed 10 bases at V and 0 bases at J, with 16 bases between. This CDR3 contains 15 residues. CDR3 in amino acids: CATGGFSNSNQPQHF. DNA for the CDR3: TGTGCCACAGGAGGTTTCAGTAATAGCAATCAGCCCCAGCATTTT.

The CDR3 DNA sequence: TGCGCCAGCAGCTTGACGCGGGACAGGGCCGGGGAGCTGTTTTTT. It encodes CASSLTRDRAGELFF. The V call is TRBV5-1, the J call TRBJ2-2, with 9 bases fitting TRBD1. V shed 1 base and J 6 bases; nucleotides not matched to a gene: 4. There are 15 residues in the CDR3. Per germline, CDR1 SGHRS and CDR2 YFSETQ. The entire variable domain, with the rest obtained from reference TRBV5-1 and TRBJ2-2, is as follows: KAGVTQTPRYLIKTRGQQVTLSCSPISGHRSVSWYQQTPGQGLQFLFEYFSETQRNKGNFPGRFSGRQFSNSRSEMNVSTLELGDSALYLCASSLTRDRAGELFFGEGSRLTVL.